What follows is one T cell receptor (beta chain) and its context. Its antigen is unknown. This sample stems from a study of T cells expressing NK-cell markers. CDR3 size: 14 residues. Germline lookup yields CDR1 SGHRS and CDR2 YFSETQ. TCRdb reprocessed the 5' RACE reads and keeps a single row for each CDR3 protein, giving no DNA. Its clone listing holds approximately 420,000 distinct CDR3 sequences. Study-level points and caveats: Each of roughly six donors carried dominant NKG2C+ clonotypes accounting for roughly 1.0-7.5% of CD8+ T cells.

This chain joins TRBV5-1 and TRBJ2-7; TCRdb names TRBD1, which stays unverified in the absence of DNA. The TCR comes from a woman aged 50 to 60 in good health. Material for sequencing was blood T cells: a sorted CD56 or NKG2C T cell subset, CD4+ or CD8+ T cells, or bulk PBMC T cells (not recorded which). This CDR3 reads CASSHADRNHEQYF.